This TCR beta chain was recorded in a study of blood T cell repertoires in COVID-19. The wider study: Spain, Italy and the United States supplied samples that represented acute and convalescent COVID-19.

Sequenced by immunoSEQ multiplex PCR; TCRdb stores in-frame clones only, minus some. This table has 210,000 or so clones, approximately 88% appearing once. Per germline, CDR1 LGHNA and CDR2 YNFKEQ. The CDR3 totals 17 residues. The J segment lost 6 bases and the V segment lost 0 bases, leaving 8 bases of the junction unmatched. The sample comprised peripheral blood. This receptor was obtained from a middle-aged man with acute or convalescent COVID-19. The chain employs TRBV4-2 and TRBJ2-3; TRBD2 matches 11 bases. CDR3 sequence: CASSQEVAGGPVDTQYF. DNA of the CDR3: TGTGCCAGCAGCCAAGAAGTAGCGGGGGGGCCGGTGGATACGCAGTATTTT.